The rows below give T cell receptor beta chains drawn from one sample of a study of T-cell reconstitution after alpha-beta-depleted transplantation in children. TCRdb independently ran MiXCR on the PCR reads; one entry per CDR3 protein. The table includes hundreds of thousands of distinct CDR3 sequences, around 12% detected once. Sample: PBMCs, taken before TCRalphabeta/CD19-depleted stem cell transplant. The receptors derive from a girl aged 2 to 9 with congenital amegakaryocytic thrombocytopenia, due to receive a stem cell transplant. The CDR3 runs from the conserved cysteine through the conserved F or W. Each record gives: D gene, V gene, clone size, J gene, CDR3 DNA, CDR3 protein. D genes are given only for firm matches. Some rows have no size entry. The others give once, few or many, or a class for an expanded clone.

NA	TRBV19	NA	TRBJ2-7	TGTGCCAGTAAAGGGGGAGCAGGGTTCCCCGATTCCTACGAGCAGTACTTC	CASKGGAGFPDSYEQYF
NA	TRBV12-3/TRBV12-4	many	TRBJ2-3	TGTGCCAGCAGCTATGAGGATACGCAGTATTTT	CASSYEDTQYF
TRBD1	TRBV5-1	NA	TRBJ1-4	TGCGCCAGCAGCTTGGGGACAGGGGATGAAAAACTGTTTTTT	CASSLGTGDEKLFF
NA	TRBV12-3/TRBV12-4	many	TRBJ1-5	TGTGCCAGCAGTTTCACCGGGACCAATCAGCCCCAGCATTTT	CASSFTGTNQPQHF
NA	TRBV5-1	many	TRBJ1-5	TGCGCCAGCAGCTTGGGGTGGAATCAGCCCCAGCATTTT	CASSLGWNQPQHF
NA	TRBV7-8	NA	TRBJ2-1	TGTGCCAGCAGCTACGTAGCTGGAGGGGGCAATGAGCAGTTCTTC	CASSYVAGGGNEQFF
NA	TRBV20-1	NA	TRBJ2-7	TGCAGTGCTGGGCCGGGACGCGCCCCGAACTACGAGCAGTACTTC	CSAGPGRAPNYEQYF
NA	TRBV6-1	many	TRBJ1-5	TGTGCCAGCAGTGGAGCAGGGTTAGTTCAGCCCCAGCATTTT	CASSGAGLVQPQHF
NA	TRBV3-1	many	TRBJ2-2	TGTGCCAGCAGCCAAGATGGAGTTTCGGGCACCGGGGAGCTGTTTTTT	CASSQDGVSGTGELFF
NA	TRBV6-5	many	TRBJ1-2	TGTGCCAGCAGCTCGGATCTCTATGGCTACACCTTC	CASSSDLYGYTF
TRBD1	TRBV7-9	many	TRBJ2-1	TGTGCCAGCAGCCCTCGACAGGGCCAAGAGCAGTTCTTC	CASSPRQGQEQFF
TRBD2	TRBV10-3	NA	TRBJ2-5	TGTGCCATCAGGCGGGAGATGGAAGAGACCCAGTACTTC	CAIRREMEETQYF
TRBD2	TRBV14	NA	TRBJ2-3	TGTGCCAGCAGCCAAGATCAACTAGCGGGATTAGATACGCAGTATTTT	CASSQDQLAGLDTQYF
NA	TRBV4-1	few	TRBJ2-6	TGCGCCAGCAGCCATAACTCACCTGGGGCCAACGTCCTGACTTTC	CASSHNSPGANVLTF
TRBD1	TRBV20-1	NA	TRBJ1-5	TGCAGTGCTGGACAGGGGGCGAGCAATCAGCCCCAGCATTTT	CSAGQGASNQPQHF
NA	TRBV7-8	NA	TRBJ2-2	TGTGCCAGCAGCTTAGATGACACCGGGGAGCTGTTTTTT	CASSLDDTGELFF
TRBD2	TRBV7-2	NA	TRBJ2-2	TGTGCCAGCAGCCTCTGGGTAGCGGGAGGAGTCGGGGAGCTGTTTTTT	CASSLWVAGGVGELFF
TRBD1	TRBV12-3/TRBV12-4	many	TRBJ1-2	TGTGCCAGCAGTCCTTGGACAGGGAGCTACACCTTC	CASSPWTGSYTF
NA	TRBV10-3	many	TRBJ1-2	TGTGCCATCCTCCGGGGCGCGGACTATGGCTACACCTTC	CAILRGADYGYTF
TRBD2	TRBV20-1	many	TRBJ2-3	TGCAGTGCTAGAGATTCTAGCGGGAGAGGCACAGATACGCAGTATTTT	CSARDSSGRGTDTQYF
NA	TRBV11-2	NA	TRBJ2-7	TGTGTCAGCAGCTTAGAAGCTCCCTACGAGCAGTACTTC	CVSSLEAPYEQYF
TRBD2	TRBV20-1	NA	TRBJ2-7	TGCAGTGTCTTAGGGACTAGCGGGACCTACGAGCAGTACTTC	CSVLGTSGTYEQYF
TRBD2	TRBV29-1	NA	TRBJ2-1	TGCAGCGCGCCCCGGGAGGGATCCTACAATGAGCAGTTCTTC	CSAPREGSYNEQFF
TRBD2	TRBV29-1	few	TRBJ2-5	TGCAGCGTTGTGGAAGTAGCGGGAGTAGGAAAGACCCAGTACTTC	CSVVEVAGVGKTQYF
NA	TRBV12-3/TRBV12-4	few	TRBJ1-6	TGTGCCAGCAGAGCCGACAGAAGCCCCCTCCACTTT	CASRADRSPLHF
NA	TRBV12-3/TRBV12-4	many	TRBJ1-2	TGTGCCAGCAGCCCGCCTAACTATGGCTACACCTTC	CASSPPNYGYTF
TRBD1	TRBV20-1	many	TRBJ1-1	TGCAGTGCTTCGACAGGGGCAGGCACTGAAGCTTTCTTT	CSASTGAGTEAFF
TRBD1	TRBV12-3/TRBV12-4	many	TRBJ2-2	TGTGCCAGCAGTCGGACAGGGCGCACCGGGGAGCTGTTTTTT	CASSRTGRTGELFF
TRBD1	TRBV29-1	many	TRBJ2-5	TGCAGCGTTAGGACAGGATTCCAAGAGACCCAGTACTTC	CSVRTGFQETQYF
TRBD1	TRBV29-1	many	TRBJ2-3	TGCAGCGTTACTGCGGACAGGGGGCGAGTTACGCAGTATTTT	CSVTADRGRVTQYF
NA	TRBV11-2	many	TRBJ2-5	TGTGCCAGCAGCTTAAGGACCCTCCTAAAGGGAGAGACCCAGTACTTC	CASSLRTLLKGETQYF